A selection of T cell receptor beta chains follows, all from one sample in a study of blood T cell repertoires in COVID-19. The data were produced by immunoSEQ multiplex PCR, yet TCRdb's version contains in-frame clones alone and is incomplete. The sample records about 30,000 clones, 70% to 90% being singletons. Sequencing was performed on peripheral blood. The origin of the receptors is a human donor in a cohort sampled during active COVID-19. Each CDR3 is given with its conserved first and last residue. D genes are given only for firm matches. Clone size appears in some rows only: once, few, many, or a class for an expanded clone.

size	D	J	V	CDR3	DNA
once	NA	TRBJ1-5	TRBV15	CATSRDEHHNQPQHF	TGTGCCACCAGCAGAGATGAACACCACAATCAGCCCCAGCATTTT
NA	NA	TRBJ2-7	TRBV12-5	CASGLDSYAYEQYF	TGTGCTAGTGGTTTGGACAGTTATGCTTACGAGCAGTACTTC
NA	NA	TRBJ1-3	TRBV6-5	CASSYSGAKDTIYF	TGTGCCAGCAGTTACTCAGGGGCCAAGGACACCATATATTTT
NA	NA	TRBJ2-7	TRBV5-1	CASSLQGTYEQYF	TGCGCCAGCAGCTTGCAGGGAACCTACGAGCAGTACTTC
NA	NA	TRBJ1-3	TRBV19	CASSIIGVYGNTIYF	TGTGCCAGTAGTATCATAGGGGTCTACGGAAACACCATATATTTT
NA	NA	TRBJ1-4	TRBV12-3/TRBV12-4	CASTALSGEKLFF	TGTGCCAGCACCGCCCTCTCGGGTGAAAAACTGTTTTTT
few	TRBD1	TRBJ1-2	TRBV18	CASSKIPGQGADGYTF	TGTGCCAGCTCAAAGATCCCGGGACAGGGGGCGGATGGCTACACCTTC
NA	TRBD1	TRBJ1-5	TRBV2	CASSEVGQILTSNQPQHF	TGTGCCAGCAGTGAAGTGGGACAGATATTAACTAGCAATCAGCCCCAGCATTTT
NA	NA	TRBJ1-5	TRBV2	CASSEQGYQPQHF	TGTGCCAGCAGTGAGCAGGGCTATCAGCCCCAGCATTTT
NA	NA	TRBJ2-4	TRBV11-2	CASSPTGRGSKNIQYF	TGTGCCAGCAGCCCGACAGGGCGGGGATCCAAAAACATTCAGTACTTC
NA	TRBD1	TRBJ2-7	TRBV29-1	CSVGLGQGREQYF	TGCAGCGTTGGTCTGGGACAGGGTCGCGAGCAGTACTTC
NA	TRBD2	TRBJ2-7	TRBV5-1	CASSGGGLAGAGHEQYF	TGCGCCAGCTCGGGGGGGGGACTAGCGGGAGCTGGCCACGAGCAGTACTTC
NA	NA	TRBJ2-1	TRBV6-5	CASSLPGSEQFF	TGTGCCAGCAGCTTACCGGGATCTGAGCAGTTCTTC
NA	TRBD1	TRBJ2-5	TRBV5-1	CASSPGTGDSQETQYF	TGCGCCAGCAGCCCAGGGACAGGGGATTCGCAAGAGACCCAGTACTTC
NA	NA	TRBJ2-1	TRBV4-1	CASSQVTHSYNEQFF	TGCGCCAGCAGCCAAGTCACACACTCCTACAATGAGCAGTTCTTC
NA	TRBD1	TRBJ1-4	TRBV18	CASSPDRDEKLFF	TGTGCCAGCTCACCGGACAGGGACGAAAAACTGTTTTTT
NA	NA	TRBJ1-2	TRBV5-4	CASSLNAENYGYTF	TGTGCCAGCAGCTTGAATGCGGAAAACTATGGCTACACCTTC
NA	NA	TRBJ2-1	TRBV6-1	CASSAYDSSSYNEQFF	TGTGCCAGCAGTGCTTACGACAGTAGCTCCTACAATGAGCAGTTCTTC
NA	NA	TRBJ2-7	TRBV5-1	CASSLAGRGDIDEQYF	TGCGCCAGCAGCTTGGCCGGGCGGGGAGACATTGACGAGCAGTACTTC
few	NA	TRBJ2-5	TRBV4-1	CASGPGLTGETQYF	TGCGCCAGTGGCCCGGGACTCACTGGGGAGACCCAGTACTTC
NA	TRBD1	TRBJ1-1	TRBV5-4	CASSFRGKGNEAFF	TGTGCCAGCAGCTTCAGGGGGAAAGGGAATGAAGCTTTCTTT
NA	TRBD1	TRBJ2-7	TRBV7-2	CASSLADRAYEQYF	TGTGCCAGCAGCTTAGCGGACAGGGCTTACGAGCAGTACTTC
once	NA	TRBJ2-1	TRBV7-8	CASSLPLTGARTDEQFF	TGTGCCAGCAGCTTACCTTTGACAGGAGCTCGGACAGATGAGCAGTTCTTC
NA	TRBD1	TRBJ2-1	TRBV2	CASSEALGDSTQRANEQFF	TGTGCCAGCAGTGAAGCGCTTGGGGACAGCACACAAAGGGCCAATGAGCAGTTCTTC
NA	TRBD1	TRBJ1-2	TRBV29-1	CSVGPRQGAYGYTF	TGCAGCGTTGGGCCCCGACAGGGGGCCTATGGCTACACCTTC
NA	NA	TRBJ2-2	TRBV2	CASKYTTTGELFF	TGTGCCAGCAAGTATACTACCACCGGGGAGCTGTTTTTT
NA	TRBD1	TRBJ1-1	TRBV3-1/TRBV3-2	CASSQGTGVDTEAFF	TGTGCCAGCAGCCAGGGGACAGGGGTCGACACTGAAGCTTTCTTT
NA	TRBD1	TRBJ2-7	TRBV27	CASSSQTGGWRQYF	TGTGCCAGCAGTTCCCAGACAGGGGGTTGGCGGCAGTACTTC
NA	NA	TRBJ2-1	TRBV5-4	CASSAGQLKTNEQFF	TGTGCCAGCAGCGCGGGACAGCTAAAGACCAATGAGCAGTTCTTC
NA	NA	TRBJ2-1	TRBV6-6	CASTQRGEQFF	TGTGCCAGCACCCAACGGGGTGAGCAGTTCTTC
NA	TRBD1	TRBJ2-2	TRBV7-9	CASSRMGTGAGELFF	TGTGCCAGCAGCCGAATGGGTACAGGGGCCGGGGAGCTGTTTTTT
NA	NA	TRBJ1-1	TRBV5-6	CASSLPWTDEAFF	TGTGCCAGCAGTTTACCCTGGACAGATGAAGCTTTCTTT
NA	NA	TRBJ1-5	TRBV11-2	CASSLANSNQPQHF	TGTGCCAGCAGCTTAGCCAATAGCAATCAGCCCCAGCATTTT
NA	NA	TRBJ1-2	TRBV5-1	CASSLDRKYGYTF	TGCGCCAGCAGCTTGGACAGAAAGTATGGCTACACCTTC
NA	TRBD2	TRBJ2-1	TRBV19	CASRAGASSYNEQFF	TGTGCCAGCCGAGCGGGAGCTAGCTCCTACAATGAGCAGTTCTTC
NA	NA	TRBJ2-2	TRBV3-1/TRBV3-2	CASSRVGSGTGELFF	TGTGCCAGCAGCCGGGTGGGTTCGGGGACCGGGGAGCTGTTTTTT
NA	NA	TRBJ1-1	TRBV6-2/TRBV6-3	CASSQTGSEAFF	TGTGCCAGCAGCCAAACAGGCTCTGAAGCTTTCTTT
NA	NA	TRBJ2-2	TRBV19	CASRQQGRGAGELFF	TGTGCCAGTAGGCAACAGGGTCGGGGGGCCGGGGAGCTGTTTTTT
NA	TRBD2	TRBJ2-1	TRBV2	CASSVDPLTSGGASEQFF	TGTGCCAGCAGTGTCGACCCCCTTACTAGCGGGGGGGCAAGTGAGCAGTTCTTC
NA	NA	TRBJ2-2	TRBV7-6	CASNSAGLNTGELFF	TGTGCCAGCAATAGTGCGGGGCTGAACACCGGGGAGCTGTTTTTT
NA	NA	TRBJ1-5	TRBV5-6	CASSFDRGQPQHF	TGTGCCAGCAGCTTTGATAGGGGTCAGCCCCAGCATTTT
NA	TRBD2	TRBJ2-1	TRBV19	CASSPGVAGDNEQFF	TGTGCCAGTAGTCCCGGGGTAGCGGGGGACAATGAGCAGTTCTTC
NA	TRBD2	TRBJ2-4	TRBV2	CASSDPGLAGGSLAKNIQYF	TGTGCCAGCAGTGACCCGGGACTAGCGGGAGGATCACTAGCCAAAAACATTCAGTACTTC
NA	NA	TRBJ1-2	TRBV7-6	CASSLALPTSETSRIYGYTF	TGTGCCAGCAGCTTAGCCCTCCCAACCTCAGAAACCTCCAGAATTTATGGCTACACCTTC
NA	NA	TRBJ1-1	TRBV7-9	CASVKRAAMNTEAFF	TGTGCCAGCGTCAAGAGGGCCGCCATGAACACTGAAGCTTTCTTT
NA	NA	TRBJ1-4	TRBV14	CASSGQRQPNEKLFF	TGTGCCAGCAGCGGCCAGCGGCAGCCTAATGAAAAACTGTTTTTT
NA	NA	TRBJ1-1	TRBV6-1	CASSDGKNTEAFF	TGTGCCAGCAGTGACGGGAAGAACACTGAAGCTTTCTTT
NA	NA	TRBJ2-7	TRBV6-6	CASSYGARSSYEQYF	TGTGCCAGCAGTTACGGGGCCAGGAGCTCCTACGAGCAGTACTTC
NA	TRBD2	TRBJ2-3	TRBV3-1/TRBV3-2	CASSQTSGNTDTQYF	TGTGCCAGCAGCCAGACTAGCGGGAACACAGATACGCAGTATTTT
NA	TRBD2	TRBJ2-1	TRBV14	CASSPRTSGYNEQFF	TGTGCCAGCAGCCCCAGGACTAGCGGGTACAATGAGCAGTTCTTC
NA	NA	TRBJ2-3	TRBV18	CASLGPNTDTQYF	TGTGCCAGCCTTGGGCCCAACACAGATACGCAGTATTTT
NA	TRBD1	TRBJ1-1	TRBV19	CASSTSTTGKSEAFF	TGTGCCAGTAGTACTTCTACGACAGGGAAATCTGAAGCTTTCTTT
NA	NA	TRBJ1-5	TRBV25-1	CASIFGLNSNQPQHF	TGTGCCAGCATTTTCGGACTGAATAGCAATCAGCCCCAGCATTTT